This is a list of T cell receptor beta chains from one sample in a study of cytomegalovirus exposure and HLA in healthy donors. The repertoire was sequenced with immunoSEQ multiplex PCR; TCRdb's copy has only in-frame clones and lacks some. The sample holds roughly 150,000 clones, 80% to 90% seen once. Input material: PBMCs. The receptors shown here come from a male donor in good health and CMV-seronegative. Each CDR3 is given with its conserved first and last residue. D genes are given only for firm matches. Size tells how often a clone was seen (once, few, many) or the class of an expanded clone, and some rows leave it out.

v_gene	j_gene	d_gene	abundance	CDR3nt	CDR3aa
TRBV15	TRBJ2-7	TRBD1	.	TGTGCCACCCAGGGGGACAGCCTCTACGAGCAGTACTTC	CATQGDSLYEQYF
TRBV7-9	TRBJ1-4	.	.	TGTGCCAGCAGCACTAGTCAGTTCGCAACTAATGAAAAACTGTTTTTT	CASSTSQFATNEKLFF
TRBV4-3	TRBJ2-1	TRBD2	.	TGCGCCAGCAGCCAAGTAATTGGACTAGCGACAGACAATGAGCAGTTCTTC	CASSQVIGLATDNEQFF
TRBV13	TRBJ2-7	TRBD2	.	TGTGCCAGCAGCTACCGCGGACTAGCGGGAGGACGACCCACGTCTGGGCAGTACTTC	CASSYRGLAGGRPTSGQYF
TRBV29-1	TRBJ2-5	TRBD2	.	TGCAGCGTTGCATACCGCGGACTAGCGGGAGGGGTTGGCCAGTACTTC	CSVAYRGLAGGVGQYF
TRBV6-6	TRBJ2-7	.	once	TGTGCCAGCAGTTCCCTCTCCTACGAGCAGTACTTC	CASSSLSYEQYF
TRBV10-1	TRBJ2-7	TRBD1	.	TGCGCCAGCACTGGGACAGCCTACGAGCAGTACTTC	CASTGTAYEQYF
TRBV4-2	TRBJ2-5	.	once	TGTGCCAGCAGCCAAGCCCCGACCGGGATGGAGACCCAGTACTTC	CASSQAPTGMETQYF
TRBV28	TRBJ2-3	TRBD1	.	TGTGCCAGCAGTTTCGTACAGGGGAGCACAGATACGCAGTATTTT	CASSFVQGSTDTQYF
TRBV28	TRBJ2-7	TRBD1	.	TGTGCCAGCAGGGACAGGGGACCTCCCTACGAGCAGTACTTC	CASRDRGPPYEQYF
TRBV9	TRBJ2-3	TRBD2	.	TGTGCCAGCAGCGTAGCGGCGGGAGGCCCCACAGATACGCAGTATTTT	CASSVAAGGPTDTQYF
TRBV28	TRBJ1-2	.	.	TGTGCCAGCAGACGCCCCGGAGGAGCTAACTATGGCTACACCTTC	CASRRPGGANYGYTF
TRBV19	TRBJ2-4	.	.	TGTGCCAGTAGTATGCCAGGGGTAGCAGGAAACATTCAGTACTTC	CASSMPGVAGNIQYF
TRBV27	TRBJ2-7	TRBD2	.	TGTGCCAGCAGTCCCGTTGGGGGGGGAGGGTACGAGCAGTACTTC	CASSPVGGGGYEQYF
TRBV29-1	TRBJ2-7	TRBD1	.	TGCAGCGTTGATAAAGGACAGGGGGTATACGAGCAGTACTTC	CSVDKGQGVYEQYF
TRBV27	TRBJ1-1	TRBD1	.	TGTGCCAGCAGTTTCCGACAGGGGGTTGTCACTGAAGCTTTCTTT	CASSFRQGVVTEAFF
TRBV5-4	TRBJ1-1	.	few	TGTGCCAGCAGCCCGGTAATCGGTGAAGCTTTCTTT	CASSPVIGEAFF
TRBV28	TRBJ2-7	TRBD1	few	TGTGCCAGCATCCCCCCGGACAGGGGGACGCAGTACTTC	CASIPPDRGTQYF